These T cell receptor beta chains were read from a single sample in a study of T cells in Graves' hyperthyroidism and ophthalmopathy. Using its own MiXCR run on the multiplex PCR reads, TCRdb lists one record per CDR3 protein. The data contain around 700,000 distinct CDR3 sequences, around 40% of them singletons. Sequencing was carried out using blood. Source of these receptors: a woman in her forties with Graves' hyperthyroidism. Each CDR3 is given with its conserved first and last residue. A D gene is named only where the DNA matches it firmly. Some rows mark clone size as missing; the rest say once, few, many or name a class of expanded clone.

D gene,V gene,clone size,J gene,CDR3 DNA,CDR3 protein
.,TRBV9,few,TRBJ1-1,TGTGCCAGCAGCCCCGGGGGGGGACCTGAAGCTTTCTTT,CASSPGGGPEAFF
.,TRBV6-2/TRBV6-3,.,TRBJ1-1,TGTGCCAGCGATCCTGCAGGGAACGTTCTGAACACTGAAGCTTTCTTT,CASDPAGNVLNTEAFF
.,TRBV20-1,many,TRBJ1-5,TGCAGTGCTAGAGATCTTTTGGCGGCAGGGAATCAGCCCCAGCATTTT,CSARDLLAAGNQPQHF
TRBD1,TRBV7-2,few,TRBJ2-7,TGTGCCAGTGGGGACAGGGGGCGCTACGAGCAGTACTTC,CASGDRGRYEQYF
.,TRBV10-3,.,TRBJ1-2,TGTGCCATTGCAACAGGACAGCGCACTAACTATGGCTACACCTTC,CAIATGQRTNYGYTF
.,TRBV12-3/TRBV12-4,many,TRBJ1-1,TGTGCCAGCAGTTCAAGGAAGATGAACACTGAAGCTTTCTTT,CASSSRKMNTEAFF
TRBD2,TRBV7-9,.,TRBJ2-2,TGTGCCAGCAGCCAAGCCGGGACTAGGGGCACCGGGGAGCTGTTTTTT,CASSQAGTRGTGELFF
.,TRBV13,many,TRBJ1-1,TGTGCCAGCAGCTTAGGGGTCCCGAACACTGAAGCTTTCTTT,CASSLGVPNTEAFF
TRBD1,TRBV6-5,few,TRBJ2-5,TGTGCCAGCAGTTACCGGTACAGGGGCCACCAAGAGACCCAGTACTTC,CASSYRYRGHQETQYF
.,TRBV5-6,few,TRBJ1-1,TGTGCCAGCAGCTGGGTATCCAGGGGGAACACTGAAGCTTTCTTT,CASSWVSRGNTEAFF
.,TRBV29-1,.,TRBJ1-4,TGCAGCGCTGAGGATCCGAATGAAAAACTGTTTTTT,CSAEDPNEKLFF
.,TRBV5-1,.,TRBJ2-7,TGCGCCAGCAGACCACCCGGGATAGGAGCCAACGAGCAGTACTTC,CASRPPGIGANEQYF
.,TRBV2,many,TRBJ1-6,TGTGCCAGGGGGACCGTTAGCTCCTATAATTCACCCCTCCACTTT,CARGTVSSYNSPLHF
.,TRBV24-1,.,TRBJ1-3,TGTGCCACCAACGGAACTTCTGGAAACACCATATATTTT,CATNGTSGNTIYF
TRBD2,TRBV29-1,.,TRBJ2-5,TGCAGCGTTGAGGATCTAGCGGTCCAAGAGACCCAGTACTTC,CSVEDLAVQETQYF
.,TRBV14,many,TRBJ2-7,TGTGCCAGCAGCCAAGGGACACCACCCTACGAGCAGTACTTC,CASSQGTPPYEQYF
TRBD1,TRBV19,.,TRBJ1-6,TGTGCCAGTAGGCATTCCTCGGGACAGGATAATTCACCCCTCCACTTT,CASRHSSGQDNSPLHF
TRBD1,TRBV11-3,.,TRBJ2-6,TGTGCCAGCAGCCATCGCCGGGACAGGGGAGGTCCTGGGGCCAACGTCCTGACTTTC,CASSHRRDRGGPGANVLTF
.,TRBV2,many,TRBJ1-5,TGTGCCAGCAGGGGGGCAAATCAGCCCCAGCATTTT,CASRGANQPQHF
.,TRBV7-9,few,TRBJ1-5,TGTGCCACTTCGAGTCAGCCCCAGCATTTT,CATSSQPQHF
.,TRBV12-3/TRBV12-4,.,TRBJ2-5,TGTGCCAGCAGTTTTTTAGTGGCGAGAGGGACCCAGTACTTC,CASSFLVARGTQYF
.,TRBV20-1,many,TRBJ1-1,TGCAGTGCTAGAGCCGCGGGGACTGAAGCTTTCTTT,CSARAAGTEAFF
.,TRBV7-6,.,TRBJ2-5,TGTGCCAGCAGCTTATTGGTTAGCGCGAACCAAGAGACCCAGTACTTC,CASSLLVSANQETQYF
.,TRBV10-1,.,TRBJ2-2,TGCGCCAGCAGCGCGGGACCAAACACCGGGGAGCTGTTTTTT,CASSAGPNTGELFF
TRBD1,TRBV5-6,.,TRBJ2-5,TGTGCCAGCAGCCCCCCGGACAGGGGAGAGACCCAGTACTTC,CASSPPDRGETQYF
.,TRBV5-4,.,TRBJ2-7,TGTGCCAGCAGCCCGCGGGACAGATACGAGCAGTACTTC,CASSPRDRYEQYF
.,TRBV7-9,many,TRBJ2-7,TGTGCCAGCAGCTACGACAGGCCCTCCTACGAGCAGTACTTC,CASSYDRPSYEQYF
TRBD1,TRBV3-1,many,TRBJ1-6,TGTGCCAGCAGCCGAGTGGGACAGGGTAATTCACCCCTCCACTTT,CASSRVGQGNSPLHF
.,TRBV10-3,.,TRBJ1-1,TGTGCCATCACGGGCATGATTGGATCTGAAGCTTTCTTT,CAITGMIGSEAFF
.,TRBV6-5,.,TRBJ2-7,TGTGCCATCAGTGAGGTTTTCGTCACTTTCTACGAGCAGTACTTC,CAISEVFVTFYEQYF
TRBD1,TRBV25-1,.,TRBJ1-3,TGTGCCTGGACCCGGACAGGTCGGGGAAACACCATATATTTT,CAWTRTGRGNTIYF
TRBD1,TRBV5-1,few,TRBJ1-2,TGCGCCAGCAGCCCGGACAGGGAAGGCCAGGATGGCTACACCTTC,CASSPDREGQDGYTF
TRBD2,TRBV7-2,many,TRBJ2-6,TGTGCCAGCAGCTTACTAGCGGGAGGGCCTGGCGGGGCCAACGTCCTGACTTTC,CASSLLAGGPGGANVLTF
.,TRBV20-1,few,TRBJ2-2,TGCAGTGCTAGAGGGGACCAAAACACCGGGGAGCTGTTTTTT,CSARGDQNTGELFF
.,TRBV7-9,many,TRBJ1-6,TGTGCCAGCAGGGAGGAAGCTTCACCCCTCCACTTT,CASREEASPLHF
TRBD2,TRBV6-1,.,TRBJ2-5,TGTGCCAGCAGCTTGGGACTAGCCCCAGAGACCCAGTACTTC,CASSLGLAPETQYF
.,TRBV7-9,many,TRBJ1-2,TGTGCCAGCAGCTCGCCCCTGGACAGTTACCTCTATGGCTACACCTTC,CASSSPLDSYLYGYTF
.,TRBV6-5,.,TRBJ1-2,TGTGCCAGCAGACTGACAGATATATATGGCTACACCTTC,CASRLTDIYGYTF
.,TRBV10-3,once,TRBJ1-5,TGTGCCATCAGTGAGCAAGAGACCCAGCATTTT,CAISEQETQHF
.,TRBV28,.,TRBJ1-2,TGTGCCAGCAGTCCTCATTCTGTCGGTGGCTACACCTTC,CASSPHSVGGYTF
.,TRBV24-1,few,TRBJ2-3,TGTGCCACCAGTGATTCAGGAGCAGGGATCCCCACAGATACGCAGTATTTT,CATSDSGAGIPTDTQYF
.,TRBV18,.,TRBJ1-2,TGTGCCAGCTCACCGGTCTTTTCCGGCTATGGCTACACCTTC,CASSPVFSGYGYTF
.,TRBV5-8,many,TRBJ2-7,TGTGCCAGCAGCTTGGACATAGGCAACTACGAGCAGTACTTC,CASSLDIGNYEQYF
TRBD1,TRBV10-3,few,TRBJ1-1,TGTGCCATCAGCCTAGGACAGGGGATGAACACTGAAGCTTTCTTT,CAISLGQGMNTEAFF
.,TRBV12-3/TRBV12-4,.,TRBJ1-1,TGTGCTAGTGGCTTCGGGGGAGACACTGAAGCTTTCTTT,CASGFGGDTEAFF
.,TRBV12-3/TRBV12-4,few,TRBJ1-1,TGTGCCAGCAGGTCGAAGCCTAGGAACACTGAAGCTTTCTTT,CASRSKPRNTEAFF
.,TRBV15,many,TRBJ2-5,TGTGCCACCAGCGGACGGCGGGAAGAGACCCAGTACTTC,CATSGRREETQYF
TRBD1,TRBV20-1,.,TRBJ1-5,TGCAGTGCTGGGGGGACAGCAAACCATCAGCCCCAGCATTTT,CSAGGTANHQPQHF
.,TRBV24-1,many,TRBJ2-5,TGTGCCACCAGTGGCGGCCCCCTCCAAGAGACCCAGTACTTC,CATSGGPLQETQYF
TRBD1,TRBV7-2,.,TRBJ1-1,TGTGCCAGCAGCTTAACCCCCGGGACAGGGGATGAAGCTTTCTTT,CASSLTPGTGDEAFF
TRBD1,TRBV25-1,.,TRBJ1-5,TGTGCCAGCAGTGGAAGGGACAGCGCCTCTCAGCCCCAGCATTTT,CASSGRDSASQPQHF
TRBD2,TRBV7-2,.,TRBJ2-3,TGTGCCAGCAGCCCAGGGACTATGAGAGATACGCAGTATTTT,CASSPGTMRDTQYF
TRBD1,TRBV6-6,few,TRBJ1-2,TGTGCCAGCAGATTCCAGGGGGCGGGCTACACCTTC,CASRFQGAGYTF